This entry features one T cell receptor beta chain sequence. This entry belongs to a study of CD8 T cells in Susac syndrome. Germline V gene lookup returns CDR1 MNHEY and CDR2 SMNVEV (reference sequence). This CDR3 has 16 residues. The germline V and J ends were trimmed by 7 bases and 0 bases, with 13 bases remaining between them. Reverse transcription used about 0.45 to 1 ug RNA and random hexamers. TCRdb reanalysed the immunoSEQ multiplex PCR reads using MiXCR and keeps one entry per CDR3 protein. The table shows about 210,000 distinct CDR3 sequences, with 95% occurring only once. The V and J genes are TRBV27 and TRBJ2-6; D gene ambiguous. The specimen sequenced was CD4+ T cells from PBMCs. The sequence was collected from a human donor with multiple sclerosis. The CDR3 here is CASTPQGNSGANVLTF. CDR3 sequence (DNA): TGTGCCAGCACTCCCCAAGGCAACTCTGGGGCCAACGTCCTGACTTTC.